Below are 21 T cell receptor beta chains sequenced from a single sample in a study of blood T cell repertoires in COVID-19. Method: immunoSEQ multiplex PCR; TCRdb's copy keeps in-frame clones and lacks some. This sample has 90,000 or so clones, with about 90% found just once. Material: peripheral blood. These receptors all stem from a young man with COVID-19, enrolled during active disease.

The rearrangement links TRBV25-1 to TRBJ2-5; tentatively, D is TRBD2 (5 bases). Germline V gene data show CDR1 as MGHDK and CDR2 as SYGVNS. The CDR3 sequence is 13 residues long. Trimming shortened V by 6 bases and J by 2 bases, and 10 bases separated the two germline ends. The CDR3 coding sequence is TGTGCCAGCAGGAGATCGGGACAAGAGACCCAGTACTTC. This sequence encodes CASRRSGQETQYF.

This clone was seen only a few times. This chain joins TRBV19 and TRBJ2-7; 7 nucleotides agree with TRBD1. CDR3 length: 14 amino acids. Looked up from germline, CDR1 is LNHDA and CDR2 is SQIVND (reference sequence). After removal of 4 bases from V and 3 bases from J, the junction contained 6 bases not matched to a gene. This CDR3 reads CASSTGTAFYEQYF. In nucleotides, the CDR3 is TGTGCCAGTAGTACAGGGACAGCTTTCTACGAGCAGTACTTC.

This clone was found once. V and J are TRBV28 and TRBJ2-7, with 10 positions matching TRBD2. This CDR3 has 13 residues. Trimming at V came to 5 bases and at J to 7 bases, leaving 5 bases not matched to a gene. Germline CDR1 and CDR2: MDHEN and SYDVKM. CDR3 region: CASSPGLAREQYF. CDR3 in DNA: TGTGCCAGCAGTCCGGGACTAGCGCGTGAGCAGTACTTC. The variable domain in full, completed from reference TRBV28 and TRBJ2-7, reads DVKVTQSSRYLVKRTGEKVFLECVQDMDHENMFWYRQDPGLGLRLIYFSYDVKMKEKGDIPEGYSVSREKKERFSLILESASTNQTSMYLCASSPGLAREQYFGPGTRLTVT.

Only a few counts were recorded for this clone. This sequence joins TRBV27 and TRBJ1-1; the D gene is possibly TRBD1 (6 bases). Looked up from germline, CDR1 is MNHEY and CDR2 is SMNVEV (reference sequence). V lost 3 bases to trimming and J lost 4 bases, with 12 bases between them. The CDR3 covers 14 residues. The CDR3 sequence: CASSFQGRGTEAFF. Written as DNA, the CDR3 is TGTGCCAGCAGTTTCCAGGGGAGAGGCACTGAAGCTTTCTTT.

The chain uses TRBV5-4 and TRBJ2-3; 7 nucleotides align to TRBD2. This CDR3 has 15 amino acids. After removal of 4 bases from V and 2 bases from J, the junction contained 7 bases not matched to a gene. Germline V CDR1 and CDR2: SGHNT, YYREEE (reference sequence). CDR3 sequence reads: CASSQTSDNTDTQYF. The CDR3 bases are TGTGCCAGCAGCCAAACTAGCGACAACACAGATACGCAGTATTTT.

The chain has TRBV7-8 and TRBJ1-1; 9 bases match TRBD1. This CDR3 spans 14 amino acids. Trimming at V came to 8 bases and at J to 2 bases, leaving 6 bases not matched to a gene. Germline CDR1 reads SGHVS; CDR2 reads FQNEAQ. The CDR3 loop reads CASGEDRGNTEAFF. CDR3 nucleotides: TGTGCCAGCGGAGAGGACAGGGGAAACACTGAAGCTTTCTTT.

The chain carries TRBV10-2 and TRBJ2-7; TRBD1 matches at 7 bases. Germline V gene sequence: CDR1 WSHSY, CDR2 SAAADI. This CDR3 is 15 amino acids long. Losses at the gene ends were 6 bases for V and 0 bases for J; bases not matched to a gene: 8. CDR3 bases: TGCGCCAGCAGCTTACCCGGACAGGCCTCCTACGAGCAGTACTTC. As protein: CASSLPGQASYEQYF.

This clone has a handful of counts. This CDR3 reads CASSLTSGVDTQYF. The CDR3 DNA is TGTGCCAGCAGCTTGACTAGCGGGGTCGATACGCAGTATTTT. The J gene is TRBJ2-3, the V gene TRBV5-8; 10 nucleotides align to TRBD2. V shed 1 base and J 6 bases; nucleotides not matched to a gene: 2. In germline, CDR1 is SGHTS, CDR2 YDEGEE. CDR3 length: 14 residues.

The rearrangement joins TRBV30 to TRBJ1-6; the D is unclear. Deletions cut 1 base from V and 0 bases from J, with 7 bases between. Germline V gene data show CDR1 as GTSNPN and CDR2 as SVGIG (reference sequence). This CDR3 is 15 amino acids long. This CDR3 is CAWSAGSSYNSPLHF. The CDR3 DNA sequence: TGTGCCTGGAGTGCTGGGAGCTCCTATAATTCACCCCTCCACTTT.

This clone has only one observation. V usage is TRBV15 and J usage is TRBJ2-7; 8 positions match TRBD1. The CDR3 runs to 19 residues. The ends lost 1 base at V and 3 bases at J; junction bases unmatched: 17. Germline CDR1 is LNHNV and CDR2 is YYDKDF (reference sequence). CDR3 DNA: TGTGCCACCAGCAGAGGGAGAATGAGTGGAGGACAGGGCATCTACGAGCAGTACTTC. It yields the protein CATSRGRMSGGQGIYEQYF.

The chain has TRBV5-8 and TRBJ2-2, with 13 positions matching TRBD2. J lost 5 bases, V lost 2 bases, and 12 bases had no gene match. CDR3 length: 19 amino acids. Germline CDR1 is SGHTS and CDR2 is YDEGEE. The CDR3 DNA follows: TGTGCCAGCAGCTTCATGTTTAGGACTAGCGGGAGAGAGACCGGGGAGCTGTTTTTT. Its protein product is CASSFMFRTSGRETGELFF.

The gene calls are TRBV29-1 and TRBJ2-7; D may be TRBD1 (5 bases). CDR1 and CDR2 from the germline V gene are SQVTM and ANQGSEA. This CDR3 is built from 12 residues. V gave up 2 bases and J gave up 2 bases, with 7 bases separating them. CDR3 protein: CSVERGPYEQYF. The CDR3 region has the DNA TGCAGCGTTGAAAGGGGTCCCTACGAGCAGTACTTC.

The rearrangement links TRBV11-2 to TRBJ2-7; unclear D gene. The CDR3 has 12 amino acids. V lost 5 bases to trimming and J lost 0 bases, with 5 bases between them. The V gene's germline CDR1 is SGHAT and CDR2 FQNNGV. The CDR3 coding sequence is TGTGCCAGCAGCCACAGCTCCTACGAGCAGTACTTC. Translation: CASSHSSYEQYF.

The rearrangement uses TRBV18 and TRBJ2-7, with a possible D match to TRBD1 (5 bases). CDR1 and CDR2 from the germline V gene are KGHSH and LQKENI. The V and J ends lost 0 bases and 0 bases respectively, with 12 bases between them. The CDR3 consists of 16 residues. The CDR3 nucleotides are TGTGCCAGCTCACCACCGGACATAACGTTCTCCTACGAGCAGTACTTC. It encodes CASSPPDITFSYEQYF.

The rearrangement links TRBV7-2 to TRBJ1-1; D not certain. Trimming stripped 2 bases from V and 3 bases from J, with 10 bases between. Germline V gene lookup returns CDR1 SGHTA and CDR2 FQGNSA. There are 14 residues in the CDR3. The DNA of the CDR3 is TGTGCCAGCAGCTTAAACTCTGGTTACACTGAAGCTTTCTTT. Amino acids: CASSLNSGYTEAFF.

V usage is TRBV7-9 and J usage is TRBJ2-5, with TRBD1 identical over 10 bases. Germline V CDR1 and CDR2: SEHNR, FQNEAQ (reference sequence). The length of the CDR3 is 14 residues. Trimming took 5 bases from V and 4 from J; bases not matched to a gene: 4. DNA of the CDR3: TGTGCCAGCAGCCCCCGGACAGGGGGAGAGACCCAGTACTTC. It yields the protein CASSPRTGGETQYF.

The CDR3, as DNA: TGTGCCGGGTACAGGGTACGTCGGAACACTGAAGCTTTCTTT. This translates into CAGYRVRRNTEAFF. V is TRBV30 and J is TRBJ1-1, with D maybe TRBD1 (6 bases). Germline V CDR1 and CDR2: GTSNPN, SVGIG (reference sequence). The CDR3 loop spans 14 amino acids. Trimming removed 8 bases at V and 1 base at J, with 17 bases between.

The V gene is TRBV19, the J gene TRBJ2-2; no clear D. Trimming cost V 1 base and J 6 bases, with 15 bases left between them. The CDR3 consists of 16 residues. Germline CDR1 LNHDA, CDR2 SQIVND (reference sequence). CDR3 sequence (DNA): TGTGCCAGTAGTATAGGGGTCAGGTCCCAGCCCGGGGAGCTGTTTTTT. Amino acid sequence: CASSIGVRSQPGELFF.

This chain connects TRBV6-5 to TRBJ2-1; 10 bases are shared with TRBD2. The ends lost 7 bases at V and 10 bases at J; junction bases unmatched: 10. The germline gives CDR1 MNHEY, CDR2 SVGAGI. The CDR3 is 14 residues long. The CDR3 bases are TGTGCCAGCACTCGACTAGCGGGCACAACAGAGCAGTTCTTC. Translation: CASTRLAGTTEQFF.

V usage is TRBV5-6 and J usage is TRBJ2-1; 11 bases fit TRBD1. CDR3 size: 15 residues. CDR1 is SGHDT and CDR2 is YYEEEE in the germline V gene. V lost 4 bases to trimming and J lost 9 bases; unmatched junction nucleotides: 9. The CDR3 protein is CASSPRTGGRGEQFF. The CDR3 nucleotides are TGTGCCAGCAGCCCTAGGACAGGGGGCAGGGGTGAGCAGTTCTTC.

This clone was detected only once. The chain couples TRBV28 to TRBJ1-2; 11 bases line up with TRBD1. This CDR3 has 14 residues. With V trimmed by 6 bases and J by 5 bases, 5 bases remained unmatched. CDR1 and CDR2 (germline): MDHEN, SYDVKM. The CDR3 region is CASRGTGGWYGYTF. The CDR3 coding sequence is TGTGCCAGCAGAGGGACAGGGGGATGGTATGGCTACACCTTC.